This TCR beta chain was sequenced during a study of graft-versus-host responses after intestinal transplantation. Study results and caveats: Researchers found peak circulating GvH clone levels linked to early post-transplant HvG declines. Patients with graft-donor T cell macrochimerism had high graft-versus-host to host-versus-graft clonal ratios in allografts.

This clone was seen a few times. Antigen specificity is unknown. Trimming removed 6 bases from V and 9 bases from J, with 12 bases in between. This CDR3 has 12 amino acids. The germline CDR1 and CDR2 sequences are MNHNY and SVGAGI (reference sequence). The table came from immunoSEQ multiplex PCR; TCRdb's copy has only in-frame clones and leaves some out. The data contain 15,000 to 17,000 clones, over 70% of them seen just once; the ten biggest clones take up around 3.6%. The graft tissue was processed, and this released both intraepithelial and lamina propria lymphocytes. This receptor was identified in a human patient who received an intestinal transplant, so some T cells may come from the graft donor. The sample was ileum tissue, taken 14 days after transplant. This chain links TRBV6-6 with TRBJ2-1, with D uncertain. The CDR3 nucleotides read TGTGCCAGCAGCCCTCTAGGCGGTGAGCAGTTCTTC. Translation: CASSPLGGEQFF.